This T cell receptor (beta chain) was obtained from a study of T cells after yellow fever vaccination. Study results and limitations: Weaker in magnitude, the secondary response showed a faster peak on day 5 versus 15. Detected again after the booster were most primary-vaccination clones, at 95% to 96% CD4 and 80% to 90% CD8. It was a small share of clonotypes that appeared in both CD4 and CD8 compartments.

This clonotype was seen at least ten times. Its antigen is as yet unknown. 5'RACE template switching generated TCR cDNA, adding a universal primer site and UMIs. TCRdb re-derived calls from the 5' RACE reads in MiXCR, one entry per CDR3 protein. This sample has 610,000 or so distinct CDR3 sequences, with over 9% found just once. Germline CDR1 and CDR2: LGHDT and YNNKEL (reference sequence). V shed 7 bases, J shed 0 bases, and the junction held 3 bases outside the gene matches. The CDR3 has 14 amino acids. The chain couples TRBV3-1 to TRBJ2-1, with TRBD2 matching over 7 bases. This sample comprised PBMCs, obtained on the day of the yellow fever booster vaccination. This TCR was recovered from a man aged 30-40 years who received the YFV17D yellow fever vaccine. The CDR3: CASTGGSSYNEQFF. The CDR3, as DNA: TGTGCCAGCACCGGCGGGAGCTCCTACAATGAGCAGTTCTTC.